This T cell receptor (beta chain) was found in a study of blood T cell repertoires in COVID-19. About the research overall: Collection of acute and convalescent COVID-19 samples took place in the United States, Italy and Spain.

With V trimmed by 4 bases and J by 4 bases, 9 bases remained unmatched. The CDR3 spans 16 residues. Germline V gene lookup returns CDR1 KGHSH and CDR2 LQKENI. Participants, 18 to 89 years old, spanned 25 or so US areas. Participants had their cohort set by participant-reported clinical history. The table came from immunoSEQ multiplex PCR; TCRdb's copy has only in-frame clones and leaves some out. The table records roughly 250,000 clones, 90% of them present only once. Sequencing used PBMCs or T cells enriched from blood (not recorded which). This TCR was sampled from a man in his fifties or sixties who had been exposed to COVID-19. The genes are TRBV18 and TRBJ1-2; 10 nucleotides align to TRBD1. In nucleotides, the CDR3 is TGTGCCAGCTCACTCAACCCGGGACAGGGGATCTATGGCTACACCTTC. It specifies CASSLNPGQGIYGYTF.